The entry below describes one T cell receptor beta chain. The entry originates in a study of T cell responses to AZD1222 COVID-19 vaccine. Trimming shortened V by 1 base and J by 8 bases, and 8 bases separated the two germline ends. This CDR3 comprises 12 residues. Germline V gene sequence: CDR1 MDHEN, CDR2 SYDVKM. Only in-frame clones appear in the TCRdb table, and some are missing; sequencing was by immunoSEQ multiplex PCR. The table lists 100,000 to 150,000 clones, 90% of them singletons. The V and J genes are TRBV28 and TRBJ1-2; no firm D call. The TCR originated in an adult in good health. The input for sequencing was peripheral blood, taken on day 0 of AZD1222 vaccination. The CDR3 sequence: CASSLYRQGYTF. DNA for the CDR3: TGTGCCAGCAGTTTATATCGTCAGGGCTACACCTTC.